This TCR beta chain was captured by sequencing in a study of T cell repertoires in cytomegalovirus infection. At the level of the study: Both recently identified HLA-C-restricted and well-studied HLA-B-restricted CMV epitopes were used in the study.

Regarding the study as a whole: CMV carriers with the relevant HLA were identified by cumulative public TCR beta family frequency. HLA-C-restricted CMV-specific TCR beta clonotypes were dominant in the ex vivo response.

This CDR3 is built from 15 residues. The germline V gene has CDR1 SEHNR and CDR2 FQNEAQ (reference sequence). Deletions cut 3 bases from V and 1 base from J, with 12 bases between. One entry per CDR3 protein results from TCRdb running MiXCR on the reads. Altogether about 830,000 distinct CDR3 sequences are present, roughly 33% being singletons, with the ten largest covering roughly 12%. This clonotype was observed a few times. The antigen remains unidentified. The sample consisted of cultured CD8+ T cells from PBMCs, taken from culture after CMV antigen stimulation. The clonotype was recovered from a human donor in good health (CMV status not recorded). Some clones in this sample may be carry-over from other donors' samples. The chain joins TRBV7-9 to TRBJ1-1; weak D call: TRBD1 (5 bases). This chain's CDR3 is CASSFTGDGNTEAFF. The CDR3 nucleotides read TGTGCCAGCAGCTTCACGGGGGATGGGAACACTGAAGCTTTCTTT. The complete variable domain, with remaining parts taken from reference TRBV7-9 and TRBJ1-1, reads DTGVSQNPRHKITKRGQNVTFRCDPISEHNRLYWYRQTLGQGPEFLTYFQNEAQLEKSRLLSDRFSAERPKGSFSTLEIQRTEQGDSAMYLCASSFTGDGNTEAFFGQGTRLTVV.